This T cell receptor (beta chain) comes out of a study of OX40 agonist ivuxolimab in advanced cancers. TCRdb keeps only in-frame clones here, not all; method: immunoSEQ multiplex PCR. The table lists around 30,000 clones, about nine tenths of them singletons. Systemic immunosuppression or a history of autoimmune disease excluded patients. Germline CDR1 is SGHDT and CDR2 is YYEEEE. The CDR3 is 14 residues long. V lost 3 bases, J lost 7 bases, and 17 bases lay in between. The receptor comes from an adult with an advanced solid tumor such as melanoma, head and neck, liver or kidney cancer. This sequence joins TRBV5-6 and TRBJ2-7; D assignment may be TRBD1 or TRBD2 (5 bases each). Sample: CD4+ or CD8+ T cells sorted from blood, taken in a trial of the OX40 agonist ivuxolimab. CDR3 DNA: TGTGCCAGCAGCTACTCCGGGGCGCAAGGGGAGCAGTACTTC. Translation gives CASSYSGAQGEQYF.